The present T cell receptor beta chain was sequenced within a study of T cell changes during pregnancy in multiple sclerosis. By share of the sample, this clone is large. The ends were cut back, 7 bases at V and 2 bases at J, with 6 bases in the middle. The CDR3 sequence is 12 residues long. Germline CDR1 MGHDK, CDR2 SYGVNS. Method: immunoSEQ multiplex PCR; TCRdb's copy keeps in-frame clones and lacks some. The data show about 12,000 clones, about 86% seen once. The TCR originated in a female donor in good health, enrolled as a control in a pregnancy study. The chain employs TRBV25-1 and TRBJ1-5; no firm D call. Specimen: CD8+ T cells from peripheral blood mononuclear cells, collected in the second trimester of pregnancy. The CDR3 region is CASNSGNQPQHF. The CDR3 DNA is TGTGCCAGCAACAGTGGCAATCAGCCCCAGCATTTT.